Following are 12 T cell receptor beta chains from one sample sequenced in a study of graft-versus-host responses after intestinal transplantation. Here immunoSEQ multiplex PCR was the method, and the copy in TCRdb shows in-frame clones only, minus some. The data show approximately 60,000 clones, about 90% seen once. The input for sequencing was PBMCs, taken 26 days after transplant. These receptors came from a human patient who received an intestinal transplant, so some T cells may come from the graft donor.

The V call is TRBV6-1, the J call TRBJ2-7, with TRBD1 identical over 7 bases. The germline CDR1 and CDR2 sequences are MNHNS and SASEGT. After removal of 4 bases from V and 3 bases from J, the junction contained 9 bases not matched to a gene. The CDR3 sequence is 15 residues long. The CDR3 here is CASSVRTGGGYEQYF. The CDR3 nucleotides read TGTGCCAGCAGTGTCAGGACAGGCGGAGGCTACGAGCAGTACTTC.

This chain uses TRBV4-3 with TRBJ2-3; D perhaps matches TRBD2 (5 bases). Germline-derived CDR1 and CDR2 are LGHNA and YSLEER. The CDR3 runs 16 residues. The V gene lost 0 bases and the J gene lost 0 bases, with 10 bases spanning the gap. The CDR3 sequence: CASSQEVGASTDTQYF. In nucleotides, the CDR3 is TGCGCCAGCAGCCAAGAAGTGGGAGCTAGCACAGATACGCAGTATTTT.

The chain joins TRBV18 to TRBJ1-4; D unclear. Trimming left V 0 bases short and J 8 bases short, with 10 bases between. The germline V gene has CDR1 KGHSH and CDR2 LQKENI. The CDR3 spans 14 residues. CDR3 in amino acids: CASSPPEAGEKLFF. The CDR3 DNA follows: TGTGCCAGCTCACCACCGGAGGCGGGGGAAAAACTGTTTTTT.

This chain connects TRBV29-1 to TRBJ1-1; D may be TRBD1 (5 bases). The CDR3 runs to 10 residues. Germline CDR1 reads SQVTM; CDR2 reads ANQGSEA. The V and J ends lost 5 bases and 4 bases respectively, with 5 bases between them. The CDR3 DNA reads TGCAGCGTTCAGGGCACTGAAGCTTTCTTT. This codes for CSVQGTEAFF. Full variable domain (outside the CDR3, taken from reference TRBV29-1 and TRBJ1-1): SAVISQKPSRDICQRGTSLTIQCQVDSQVTMMFWYRQQPGQSLTLIATANQGSEATYESGFVIDKFPISRPNLTFSTLTVSNMSPEDSSIYLCSVQGTEAFFGQGTRLTVV.

CDR3 in amino acids: CASRGTGKKQITDTQYF. DNA for the CDR3: TGTGCCAGCAGAGGGACAGGGAAAAAACAGATCACAGATACGCAGTATTTT. The rearrangement links TRBV28 to TRBJ2-3; TRBD1 matches at 9 bases. V was clipped by 6 bases and J by 2 bases; unmatched bases: 12. Germline values: CDR1 MDHEN, CDR2 SYDVKM. The CDR3 covers 17 residues. Variable domain in full (rest from reference TRBV28 and TRBJ2-3): DVKVTQSSRYLVKRTGEKVFLECVQDMDHENMFWYRQDPGLGLRLIYFSYDVKMKEKGDIPEGYSVSREKKERFSLILESASTNQTSMYLCASRGTGKKQITDTQYFGPGTRLTVL.

The chain joins TRBV2 to TRBJ2-3; 11 nucleotides match TRBD2. The CDR3 totals 15 residues. CDR1 and CDR2 (germline): SNHLY, FYNNEI. V trimming: 6 bases; J trimming: 2 bases; junction bases outside the gene matches: 4. The CDR3 nucleotides read TGTGCCAGCAGGGGACTAGCGGAGGACACAGATACGCAGTATTTT. Translation: CASRGLAEDTDTQYF.

This chain joins TRBV2 and TRBJ2-7, with 9 bases that match TRBD2. The V gene's germline CDR1 is SNHLY and CDR2 FYNNEI. Unmatched junction bases numbered 7, after V lost 3 bases and J lost 4 bases. The CDR3 consists of 15 residues. For the CDR3, the DNA is TGTGCCAGCAGTGATTGGTCTAGCGGGACTTACGAGCAGTACTTC. It codes for CASSDWSSGTYEQYF.

The table lists this clone with a count of one. The chain recombines TRBV7-3 with TRBJ2-2; D gene unclear. The germline V gene encodes CDR1 SGHTA and CDR2 FQGTGA. V lost 0 bases and J 5 bases, leaving 7 bases between the germline ends. The CDR3 sequence is 14 residues long. In DNA, the CDR3 is TGTGCCAGCAGCTTAACGTTCCAAACCGGGGAGCTGTTTTTT. This encodes CASSLTFQTGELFF.

The chain is built from TRBV7-9 and TRBJ2-3, with D perhaps matching TRBD2 (6 bases). There are 11 residues in the CDR3. In germline, CDR1 is SEHNR, CDR2 FQNEAQ (reference sequence). V gave up 7 bases and J gave up 6 bases, with 8 bases separating them. CDR3 loop: CASTRGDTQYF. DNA of the CDR3: TGTGCCAGCACCCGGGGGGATACGCAGTATTTT.

The chain has TRBV4-1 and TRBJ2-2; 8 bases match TRBD1. The junction had 5 bases not matched to a gene; V was cut back by 3 bases and J by 5 bases. The CDR3 has 15 amino acids. Germline CDR1 reads MGHRA; CDR2 reads YSYEKL. The CDR3 bases are TGCGCCAGCAGCCAGAGCGGACAGGGAACCGGGGAGCTGTTTTTT. Translated, it gives CASSQSGQGTGELFF.

This sequence joins TRBV27 and TRBJ2-7; 10 bases line up with TRBD2. Germline values: CDR1 MNHEY, CDR2 SMNVEV (reference sequence). The CDR3 consists of 13 residues. Trimming took 6 bases from V and 4 from J; bases not matched to a gene: 3. The CDR3 reads CASRVSGGYEQYF. The CDR3 region has the DNA TGTGCCAGCAGGGTTAGCGGGGGGTACGAGCAGTACTTC.

V usage is TRBV6-5 and J usage is TRBJ1-1, with 7 bases identical to TRBD1. This CDR3 contains 15 residues. V lost 2 bases and J lost 1; bases outside the gene matches: 4. CDR1 and CDR2 from the germline V gene are MNHEY and SVGAGI. The CDR3 coding sequence is TGTGCCAGCAGTTACGGGACAGCCGAGAACACTGAAGCTTTCTTT. Amino acids: CASSYGTAENTEAFF.